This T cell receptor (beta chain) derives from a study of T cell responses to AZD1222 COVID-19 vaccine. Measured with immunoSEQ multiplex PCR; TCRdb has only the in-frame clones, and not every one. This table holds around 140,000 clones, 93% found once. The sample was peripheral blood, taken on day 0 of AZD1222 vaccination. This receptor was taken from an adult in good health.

The CDR3 loop is CASSYGAGGHEQYF. The CDR3 DNA is TGTGCCAGCAGTTACGGGGCGGGAGGGCACGAGCAGTACTTC. This sequence joins TRBV6-2 or TRBV6-3 and TRBJ2-7; TRBD2 matches at 9 bases. V lost 2 bases to trimming and J lost 5 bases; unmatched junction nucleotides: 4. Germline lookup yields CDR1 MNHEY and CDR2 SVGEGT. The CDR3 covers 14 residues.